The 17 T cell receptor beta chains in this list originate from one sample, sequenced in a study of tumor-infiltrating lymphocytes in primary liver carcinoma. Production of TCR beta cDNA used around 0.45 ug total RNA together with a constant-region primer. What produced the TCR beta libraries was three nested multiplex PCR rounds using slightly modified ARM-PCR. Each of the first two PCR rounds ran approximately 10 cycles with TRBV1-TRBV30 forward and C-beta reverse primers. TCRdb re-called the multiplex PCR reads through MiXCR, storing one row per CDR3 protein. The sample includes about 22,000 distinct CDR3 sequences, 65% to 85% of them seen just once. Total RNA and DNA came together from about 19-30 mg of bulk tissue without cell sorting. The specimen was liver tumor tissue from sampling region 2. Subset defined: tumor region T2, inferior pole. The receptors derive from a woman aged 30 to 39 with primary liver carcinoma and hepatitis B virus infection.

On this clonotype: This clone may be a read error of a much larger clone one base away. The chain joins TRBV12-3 or TRBV12-4 to TRBJ2-3; D gene uncertain. The DNA end is more similar to TRBJ1-5, so the J call may be wrong. CDR3 length: 15 residues. CDR3 coding DNA: TGTGCCAGCAGCCGACCAGCGGGAGGCACAGATACGCAGCATTTT. Protein sequence: CASSRPAGGTDTQHF.

On this clonotype itself: The junction differs from germline at one of its ends, possibly a read error. This chain joins TRBV6-1 and TRBJ2-2; D is uncertain. From germline, CDR1 is MNHNS and CDR2 SASEGT. This CDR3 has 11 amino acids. The CDR3 DNA is TGTGCCAGCAGTGCCGTAGGAGAGCTGCTTTTT. Its translation is CASSAVGELLF.

The chain links TRBV6-2 or TRBV6-3 to TRBJ1-5; no clear D. The CDR3 extends over 13 amino acids. Germline CDR1 and CDR2: MNHEY and SVGEGT. CDR3 in amino acids: CTCGYRGNQPQHF. CDR3 bases: TGTACCTGCGGCTACAGAGGCAATCAGCCCCAGCATTTT.

About this clonotype: This may come from a read error, since a much larger clone is one base off. The rearrangement joins TRBV11-3 to TRBJ2-3; possible D gene TRBD2, 5 bases. The length of the CDR3 is 14 residues. V was pared by 6 bases and J by 0 bases, with 10 bases between. Germline values: CDR1 SGHNT, CDR2 YENEEA. The CDR3 protein is CASRFRTSTDTQYF. Here the CDR3 DNA reads TGTGCCAGCAGATTCAGGACTAGCACAGATACGCAGTATTTT.

Note on this clonotype: The junction does not match germline at one end; this may be a read error. The chain combines TRBV7-9 with TRBJ1-5; D call uncertain. The length of the CDR3 is 14 residues. Germline V lookup: CDR1 SEHNR, CDR2 FQNEAQ (reference sequence). CDR3 residues: CTSSPRENNQLQHF. In nucleotides, the CDR3 is TGCACCAGCAGCCCCCGGGAGAACAATCAGCTCCAGCATTTT.

This chain uses TRBV7-8 with TRBJ2-5; the D is unclear. V dropped 2 bases and J dropped 4 bases, with 20 bases sitting between them. The CDR3 contains 17 residues. Germline V gene lookup returns CDR1 SGHVS and CDR2 FQNEAQ. The CDR3: CASSLFPLLGYPETQYF. DNA of the CDR3: TGTGCCAGCAGCTTATTTCCATTACTGGGGTACCCAGAGACCCAGTACTTC. The full variable domain, rest sourced from reference TRBV7-8 and TRBJ2-5, is GAGVSQSPRYKVAKRGQDVALRCDPISGHVSLFWYQQALGQGPEFLTYFQNEAQLDKSGLPSDRFFAERPEGSVSTLKIQRTQQEDSAVYLCASSLFPLLGYPETQYFGPGTRLLVL.

As to this clonotype: The junction shows a germline mismatch at one end, possibly a read error. The rearrangement joins TRBV4-1 to TRBJ2-1, with 7 nucleotides matching TRBD2. Germline-derived CDR1 and CDR2 are MGHRA and YSYEKL. The CDR3 has 15 amino acids. In nucleotides, the CDR3 is TGCGCCAGCAACCAAGGTGGTCTAGGGAGGGATGAGCAGTTCTTC. This encodes CASNQGGLGRDEQFF.

Note on this clonotype: One end of the junction varies from germline; a read error may be responsible. The CDR3 bases are TGTCCCAGCAGTTTAGTAGCGAGAAGCACAGATAGGCAGTATTTT. Its protein is CPSSLVARSTDRQYF. V and J are TRBV11-2 and TRBJ2-3, with a possible D match to TRBD2 (5 bases). CDR1 and CDR2 (germline): SGHAT, FQNNGV. The CDR3 is made up of 15 amino acids.

Points on this clonotype: The junction departs from germline at one end; a sequencing error may be responsible. The rearrangement uses TRBV4-3 and TRBJ2-6; weak D call: TRBD1 (5 bases). Germline values: CDR1 LGHNA, CDR2 YSLEER. This CDR3 spans 19 amino acids. CDR3 nucleotide sequence: TGCGCCAGCAACCAAGAGAGTAACGAGATAGGCTCTGGGGCCAACGTCCTGATTTTC. It is translated as CASNQESNEIGSGANVLIF.

Points on this clonotype: No conserved phenylalanine or tryptophan is present at the end of the CDR3, so a read error is the likely explanation. The V gene is TRBV12-3 or TRBV12-4, the J gene TRBJ2-2; a possible D gene is TRBD1 (6 bases). CDR3 length: 15 residues. CDR3 region: CASRRWDTNTGELFI. For the CDR3, the DNA is TGTGCTAGCCGGAGGTGGGACACGAACACCGGGGAGCTGTTTATT.

This clonotype is medium-sized. The chain carries TRBV28 and TRBJ2-5, with 8 bases aligning to TRBD2. The CDR3 contains 13 residues. Trimming at V came to 6 bases and at J to 5 bases, leaving 5 bases not matched to a gene. Germline V gene lookup returns CDR1 MDHEN and CDR2 SYDVKM. CDR3 sequence (DNA): TGTGCCAGCAGACGGAGCGGGAGTGAGACCCAGTACTTC. Its translation is CASRRSGSETQYF.

The gene calls are TRBV28 and TRBJ2-1; 7 bases map to TRBD2. Germline CDR1 is MDHEN and CDR2 is SYDVKM. Trimming took 6 bases from V and 6 from J; bases not matched to a gene: 8. CDR3 length: 14 residues. DNA for the CDR3: TGTGCCAGCAGAGGGGCTAGCGGCGGCAATGAGCAGTTCTTC. Amino acids: CASRGASGGNEQFF.

This chain links TRBV30 with TRBJ2-7; 8 bases align to TRBD2. Germline V gene data show CDR1 as GTSNPN and CDR2 as SVGIG (reference sequence). The CDR3 runs 11 residues. DNA of the CDR3: TGTGCCTGGAGGGCTAGCGGGTGGTTGGTCGTC. Translating gives CAWRASGWLVV.

A remark on this clonotype: Compared with germline, one end of the junction differs, possibly owing to a read error. CDR3: CAIAESVSGSTIYF. The DNA of the CDR3 is TGTGCCATCGCTGAGTCAGTTTCTGGAAGCACCATATATTTT. The V and J genes are TRBV10-3 and TRBJ1-3; D call uncertain. CDR1 is ENHRY, CDR2 SYGVKD, per germline. The CDR3 contains 14 residues.

Comments on this clonotype: Germline is not matched at one junction end, which may reflect a read error. The genes are TRBV5-6 and TRBJ2-1; D not resolved. This CDR3 is built from 13 residues. CDR1 and CDR2 from the germline V gene are SGHDT and YYEEEE. The CDR3 reads CVSSPRWYNEQFF. CDR3 sequence (DNA): TGCGTCAGCAGCCCGCGGTGGTACAATGAGCAGTTCTTC.

This chain links TRBV4-2 with TRBJ2-7, with D perhaps TRBD1 (5 bases). Germline-derived CDR1 and CDR2 are LGHNA and YNFKEQ. This CDR3 has 14 amino acids. The CDR3 DNA is TGTGCCGGCAGCCAAGAACCTAGGGGCCACGAGCATTACGTC. Translated: CAGSQEPRGHEHYV.

To note about this clonotype: Without the conserved terminal phenylalanine or tryptophan, this CDR3 likely stems from a read error. This chain links TRBV5-1 with TRBJ2-7, with 7 bases lining up with TRBD1. CDR3 length equals 14 residues. Germline assignment: CDR1 SGHRS and CDR2 YFSETQ. The CDR3 protein is CAISLEGGNYEQYI. The DNA of the CDR3 is TGCGCCATCAGCTTGGAAGGGGGCAACTACGAGCAGTACATC.